These T cell receptor beta chains were read from a single sample in a study of neurological immune-mediated disorders. TCRdb re-analysed the 5' RACE reads in MiXCR, keeping a single row per CDR3 protein. The sample records tens of thousands of distinct CDR3 sequences, roughly 13% being singletons. The sample consisted of PBMCs. The receptors were sampled from a female donor with HTLV-1-associated myelopathy (HAM/TSP). Each CDR3 is given with its conserved first and last residue. The order of the fields is CDR3 length, J gene, clone size, V gene, D gene, CDR3 protein, CDR3 DNA. D genes are given only for firm matches. Expanded clones are given a class, and other clones once, few, many or no size at all.

length: 14
J: TRBJ1-4
size: many
V: TRBV5-1
D: TRBD1
CDR3: CASNFGTGYGKLFF
DNA: TGCGCCAGCAATTTTGGGACAGGGTATGGAAAACTGTTTTTT

length: 14
J: TRBJ1-2
size: many
V: TRBV12-3/TRBV12-4
D: NA
CDR3: CASSSTVQIYGYTF
DNA: TGTGCCAGCAGTTCGACTGTTCAAATCTATGGCTACACCTTC

length: 13
J: TRBJ2-2
size: medium-sized
V: TRBV20-1
D: NA
CDR3: CSASGPNTGELFF
DNA: TGCAGTGCTAGTGGCCCGAACACCGGGGAGCTGTTTTTT

length: 15
J: TRBJ1-2
size: many
V: TRBV10-3
D: TRBD1
CDR3: CAISDPDRGRDGYTF
DNA: TGTGCCATCAGTGACCCGGACAGGGGGCGCGATGGCTACACCTTC

length: 11
J: TRBJ2-7
size: many
V: TRBV10-3
D: NA
CDR3: CASRQTYEQYF
DNA: TGTGCCAGCAGACAGACCTACGAGCAGTACTTC

length: 14
J: TRBJ2-1
size: few
V: TRBV12-3/TRBV12-4
D: TRBD2
CDR3: CASSRGSGVNEQFF
DNA: TGTGCCAGCAGTCGAGGTAGCGGGGTAAATGAGCAGTTCTTC

length: 16
J: TRBJ2-5
size: many
V: TRBV7-2
D: NA
CDR3: CASSPRAVGRQETQYF
DNA: TGTGCCAGCAGCCCACGGGCTGTGGGGCGACAAGAGACCCAGTACTTC

length: 14
J: TRBJ2-7
size: many
V: TRBV5-1
D: NA
CDR3: CASSLLTGPAEQYF
DNA: TGCGCCAGCAGTCTCTTGACAGGCCCTGCCGAGCAGTACTTC

length: 15
J: TRBJ1-1
size: many
V: TRBV28
D: TRBD1
CDR3: CASSFVKGAVTEAFF
DNA: TGTGCCAGCAGTTTTGTAAAGGGGGCCGTCACTGAAGCTTTCTTT

length: 12
J: TRBJ1-1
size: many
V: TRBV20-1
D: TRBD1
CDR3: CSAPDRATEAFF
DNA: TGCAGTGCTCCCGACAGGGCCACTGAAGCTTTCTTT

length: 13
J: TRBJ1-6
size: NA
V: TRBV9
D: NA
CDR3: CASSAGSNQNLHF
DNA: TGTGCCAGCAGCGCCGGGTCCAACCAAAACCTCCACTTT

length: 14
J: TRBJ1-3
size: NA
V: TRBV12-3/TRBV12-4
D: NA
CDR3: CASRLGYGGNTIYF
DNA: TGTGCCAGCAGGTTGGGGTACGGTGGAAACACCATATATTTT

length: 14
J: TRBJ1-1
size: many
V: TRBV7-9
D: TRBD1
CDR3: CASSTTGDGTEAFF
DNA: TGTGCCAGCAGCACTACAGGGGATGGCACTGAAGCTTTCTTT

length: 18
J: TRBJ2-2
size: many
V: TRBV11-2
D: TRBD2
CDR3: CASSLLSLAGGNTGELFF
DNA: TGTGCCAGCAGCTTATTGTCCCTAGCGGGGGGTAACACCGGGGAGCTGTTTTTT

length: 13
J: TRBJ1-1
size: NA
V: TRBV30
D: TRBD1
CDR3: CAGVRDRGSEAFF
DNA: TGTGCCGGCGTCCGGGACAGGGGCAGTGAAGCTTTCTTT

length: 11
J: TRBJ2-1
size: many
V: TRBV10-3
D: NA
CDR3: CAISGGYEQFF
DNA: TGTGCCATCAGTGGCGGATATGAGCAGTTCTTC

length: 14
J: TRBJ1-1
size: many
V: TRBV12-3/TRBV12-4
D: NA
CDR3: CASSFWGTLSVPDF
DNA: TGTGCCAGCAGTTTTTGGGGGACCCTGTCAGTGCCCGATTTT

length: 12
J: TRBJ2-5
size: many
V: TRBV10-3
D: NA
CDR3: CAISETGETQYF
DNA: TGTGCCATCAGTGAGACGGGAGAGACCCAGTACTTC

length: 14
J: TRBJ2-1
size: NA
V: TRBV6-5
D: NA
CDR3: CASIGGTGVREQFF
DNA: TGTGCCAGCATCGGAGGGACTGGGGTGCGGGAGCAGTTCTTC

length: 13
J: TRBJ1-2
size: many
V: TRBV5-1
D: NA
CDR3: CASSLGARDGYTF
DNA: TGCGCCAGCAGCTTAGGGGCGCGGGATGGCTACACCTTC

length: 15
J: TRBJ2-6
size: many
V: TRBV9
D: TRBD1
CDR3: CASSVTGAWANVLTF
DNA: TGTGCCAGCAGCGTCACAGGGGCCTGGGCCAACGTCCTGACTTTC

length: 14
J: TRBJ1-2
size: many
V: TRBV6-6
D: NA
CDR3: CASSFDLLNYGYTF
DNA: TGTGCCAGCAGTTTTGATCTCCTCAACTATGGCTACACCTTC

length: 14
J: TRBJ2-1
size: many
V: TRBV15
D: NA
CDR3: CATRASGSYNEQFF
DNA: TGTGCTACCAGAGCCAGCGGCTCCTACAATGAGCAGTTCTTC

length: 16
J: TRBJ2-5
size: many
V: TRBV7-2
D: TRBD1
CDR3: CASSLRRTGYQETQYF
DNA: TGTGCCAGCAGCTTACGACGGACAGGCTACCAAGAGACCCAGTACTTC

length: 14
J: TRBJ2-1
size: medium-sized
V: TRBV5-1
D: NA
CDR3: CASSLYLGGNEQFF
DNA: TGCGCCAGCAGCTTGTACCTAGGGGGCAATGAGCAGTTCTTC

length: 18
J: TRBJ2-4
size: many
V: TRBV6-2/TRBV6-3
D: TRBD1
CDR3: CASSSSLDRGRTKNIQYF
DNA: TGTGCCAGCAGTTCCTCGTTGGACAGGGGGAGGACCAAAAACATTCAGTACTTC

length: 12
J: TRBJ1-2
size: many
V: TRBV15
D: TRBD1
CDR3: CATSRDTGDRIF
DNA: TGTGCCACCAGCAGAGATACAGGGGACAGAATCTTC

length: 13
J: TRBJ1-5
size: NA
V: TRBV20-1
D: NA
CDR3: CSDRDRHELPQHF
DNA: TGCAGTGATAGAGACCGCCATGAACTGCCCCAGCATTTT

length: 14
J: TRBJ1-5
size: NA
V: TRBV12-3/TRBV12-4
D: NA
CDR3: CASSLSTRNQPQHF
DNA: TGTGCCAGCAGTTTGTCCACCCGCAATCAGCCCCAGCATTTT

length: 14
J: TRBJ2-2
size: many
V: TRBV24-1
D: NA
CDR3: CATRDGSNTGELFF
DNA: TGTGCCACGAGGGACGGTTCGAACACCGGGGAGCTGTTTTTT

length: 14
J: TRBJ2-7
size: NA
V: TRBV25-1
D: NA
CDR3: CASSEPGPSYAQYF
DNA: TGTGCCAGCAGTGAACCGGGACCATCCTACGCGCAGTACTTC

length: 13
J: TRBJ1-1
size: many
V: TRBV7-8
D: NA
CDR3: CASSGIRAVGAFF
DNA: TGTGCCAGCAGCGGAATCCGGGCCGTAGGTGCTTTCTTT

length: 13
J: TRBJ1-1
size: many
V: TRBV10-3
D: NA
CDR3: CAISESTQTEAFF
DNA: TGTGCCATCAGTGAGTCCACACAGACTGAAGCTTTCTTT

length: 14
J: TRBJ2-2
size: many
V: TRBV2
D: NA
CDR3: CASSLDSYTGELFF
DNA: TGTGCCAGCAGTTTGGACAGTTACACCGGGGAGCTGTTTTTT

length: 15
J: TRBJ1-1
size: many
V: TRBV5-1
D: NA
CDR3: CASSLDPGINTEAFF
DNA: TGCGCCAGCAGCTTGGACCCAGGGATCAACACTGAAGCTTTCTTT

length: 16
J: TRBJ2-7
size: many
V: TRBV5-1
D: TRBD1
CDR3: CASSLAGTGVSYEQYF
DNA: TGCGCCAGCAGCTTGGCCGGGACAGGTGTCTCCTACGAGCAGTACTTC

length: 14
J: TRBJ1-4
size: many
V: TRBV5-1
D: NA
CDR3: CASSLGQVREKLFF
DNA: TGCGCCAGCAGCTTGGGACAGGTTCGGGAAAAACTGTTTTTT

length: 13
J: TRBJ2-7
size: many
V: TRBV2
D: NA
CDR3: CASSDQVPYEQYF
DNA: TGTGCCAGCAGTGATCAGGTACCCTACGAGCAGTACTTC

length: 14
J: TRBJ2-1
size: many
V: TRBV2
D: TRBD1
CDR3: CARVSGGSYNEQFF
DNA: TGTGCCAGGGTTTCAGGGGGATCTTACAATGAGCAGTTCTTC

length: 15
J: TRBJ1-2
size: few
V: TRBV12-3/TRBV12-4
D: NA
CDR3: CASSLASASNYGYTF
DNA: TGTGCCAGCAGTTTAGCGTCGGCCAGTAACTATGGCTACACCTTC

length: 15
J: TRBJ2-1
size: many
V: TRBV12-3/TRBV12-4
D: NA
CDR3: CASFERASSYNEQFF
DNA: TGTGCCAGTTTTGAGCGGGCTAGCTCCTACAATGAGCAGTTCTTC